Shown below are 27 T cell receptor beta chains from a single sample sequenced in a study of PD-L1 blockade in urothelial cancer (dated by TCRdb to the late 2010s). The time point label on this specimen signifies: peripheral blood 6 weeks after treatment start. Library preparation was by the immunoSEQ multiplex PCR assay. Not all clones reach the TCRdb copy of this immuneACCESS table, which keeps in-frame sequences only. Checked studies attribute under half of the gap to unresolved V genes and leave the rest unexplained. The sample yields about 48,000 clones; roughly 86% were counted once. 10% of the sample comes from the top ten. Specimen: PBMCs, collected around atezolizumab (anti-PD-L1) treatment. Receptors originate from a man aged 55 to 69 with urothelial cancer.

This CDR3 reads CAWRVGGRNTEAFF. CDR3 nucleotides: TGTGCCTGGAGGGTTGGAGGAAGGAACACTGAAGCTTTCTTT. The chain couples TRBV30 to TRBJ1-1; D remains unclear. In germline, CDR1 is GTSNPN, CDR2 SVGIG (reference sequence). This CDR3 spans 14 amino acids. V was clipped by 3 bases and J by 1 base, with 12 bases between them.

This chain uses TRBV29-1 with TRBJ1-2; weak D call: TRBD1 (6 bases). CDR1 and CDR2 from the germline V gene are SQVTM and ANQGSEA. V lost 6 bases and J 2 bases, leaving 19 bases between the germline ends. This CDR3 has 15 residues. CDR3 in amino acids: CSVIFRGGGNYGYTF. The DNA of the CDR3 is TGCAGCGTCATCTTCCGAGGGGGGGGCAACTATGGCTACACCTTC.

The gene calls are TRBV7-2 and TRBJ1-5; D is possibly TRBD1 (5 bases). The CDR3 consists of 14 residues. CDR1 is SGHTA, CDR2 FQGNSA, per germline. Trimming shortened V by 5 bases and J by 5 bases, and 13 bases separated the two germline ends. Here the CDR3 reads CASSLLGADQPQHF. CDR3 bases: TGTGCCAGCAGCCTTCTAGGGGCAGATCAGCCCCAGCATTTT.

The J gene is TRBJ1-4, the V gene TRBV15; 11 bases match TRBD1. Germline CDR1 reads LNHNV; CDR2 reads YYDKDF (reference sequence). Losses at the gene ends were 5 bases for V and 7 bases for J; bases not matched to a gene: 3. The CDR3 runs to 14 residues. This CDR3 reads CATSRDRGGEKLFF. In DNA, the CDR3 is TGTGCCACCAGCCGGGACAGGGGGGGTGAAAAACTGTTTTTT.

The chain carries TRBV18 and TRBJ2-3; a weak D match, TRBD2 (5 bases). The CDR3 has 15 amino acids. Trimming stripped 4 bases from V and 2 bases from J, with 13 bases between. From germline, CDR1 is KGHSH and CDR2 LQKENI. The CDR3 spells CASSLTSAATDTQYF. The CDR3 coding sequence is TGTGCCAGCTCACTTACTAGTGCTGCCACAGATACGCAGTATTTT.

The chain uses TRBV7-3 and TRBJ1-1; TRBD1 agrees at 7 bases. Germline values: CDR1 SGHTA, CDR2 FQGTGA. The CDR3 has 13 residues. Trimming at V came to 4 bases and at J to 5 bases, leaving 4 bases not matched to a gene. DNA of the CDR3: TGTGCCAGCAGCTCCACACAGGGGACTGAAGCTTTCTTT. It codes for CASSSTQGTEAFF.

The chain links TRBV7-9 to TRBJ2-5; D is perhaps TRBD2 (7 bases). This CDR3 has 14 residues. The germline gives CDR1 SEHNR, CDR2 FQNEAQ (reference sequence). Trimming cost V 5 bases and J 4 bases, with 14 bases left between them. Here the CDR3 reads CASSRGGARETQYF. CDR3 DNA: TGTGCCAGCAGCAGAGGGGGGGCCCGAGAGACCCAGTACTTC.

The V gene is TRBV19, the J gene TRBJ1-4; 11 bases are a match to TRBD1. The V and J ends lost 9 bases and 2 bases, in that order; junction bases with no gene match: 5. The CDR3 has 15 amino acids. Germline CDR1 and CDR2: LNHDA and SQIVND (reference sequence). The CDR3 reads CASRDRGTTNEKLFF. As DNA, the CDR3 is TGTGCCAGCCGGGACAGGGGGACCACTAATGAAAAACTGTTTTTT. The variable domain in full, completed from reference TRBV19 and TRBJ1-4, reads DGGITQSPKYLFRKEGQNVTLSCEQNLNHDAMYWYRQDPGQGLRLIYYSQIVNDFQKGDIAEGYSVSREKKESFPLTVTSAQKNPTAFYLCASRDRGTTNEKLFFGSGTQLSVL.

The chain carries TRBV5-1 and TRBJ1-3; 9 bases agree with TRBD1. Germline V CDR1 and CDR2: SGHRS, YFSETQ. This CDR3 contains 15 residues. With V trimmed by 4 bases and J by 10 bases, 12 bases remained unmatched. The CDR3 reads CASSPGTGPPGTIYF. CDR3 nucleotides: TGCGCCAGCAGCCCAGGGACAGGGCCGCCGGGGACCATATATTTT. Supplemented by reference TRBV5-1 and TRBJ1-3, the full variable domain reads KAGVTQTPRYLIKTRGQQVTLSCSPISGHRSVSWYQQTPGQGLQFLFEYFSETQRNKGNFPGRFSGRQFSNSRSEMNVSTLELGDSALYLCASSPGTGPPGTIYFGEGSWLTVV.

The chain joins TRBV5-1 to TRBJ2-3; perhaps TRBD1 as D (6 bases). V lost 4 bases, J lost 0 bases, and 9 bases lay in between. Germline-derived CDR1 and CDR2 are SGHRS and YFSETQ. The CDR3 length is 14 residues. The CDR3 is CASSMGASTDTQYF. The CDR3 DNA sequence: TGCGCCAGCAGCATGGGGGCCAGCACAGATACGCAGTATTTT.

The CDR3 sequence: CASRTFGNTIYF. CDR3 coding DNA: TGTGCCAGCAGAACATTTGGAAACACCATATATTTT. J is TRBJ1-3 and V is TRBV13; no clear D. V lost 6 bases, J lost 3 bases, and 6 bases lay in between. Germline loops: CDR1 PRHDT, CDR2 FYEKMQ (reference sequence). CDR3 length: 12 amino acids.

V gene TRBV15 combines with J gene TRBJ1-1, with 7 bases aligning to TRBD1. The trim removed 0 bases at V and 6 bases at J, leaving 4 bases unmatched. Germline-derived CDR1 and CDR2 are LNHNV and YYDKDF (reference sequence). The CDR3 is 14 residues long. The CDR3 DNA is TGTGCCACCAGCAGAGATTTCGGGACAGCTGAAGCTTTCTTT. Encoded protein: CATSRDFGTAEAFF.

This chain joins TRBV5-6 and TRBJ1-2; TRBD1 agrees at 7 bases. CDR3 length: 14 amino acids. Germline V CDR1 and CDR2: SGHDT, YYEEEE. Trimming removed 4 bases from V and 4 bases from J; junction bases left unmatched: 7. CDR3 bases: TGTGCCAGCAGCCCAGACAGGGCGGCCTATGGCTACACCTTC. Translating it yields CASSPDRAAYGYTF.

The chain uses TRBV30 and TRBJ1-1; 7 bases align to TRBD1. Germline loops: CDR1 GTSNPN, CDR2 SVGIG (reference sequence). CDR3 length equals 12 residues. The ends lost 2 bases at V and 6 bases at J; junction bases unmatched: 3. CDR3 nucleotide sequence: TGTGCCTGGAGTTACGGGACAGCTGAAGCTTTCTTT. It codes for CAWSYGTAEAFF.

This chain joins TRBV6-5 and TRBJ1-1; possible D gene TRBD1, 5 bases. Looked up from germline, CDR1 is MNHEY and CDR2 is SVGAGI. V lost 7 bases, J lost 3 bases, and 15 bases lay in between. CDR3 length: 14 residues. In DNA form, the CDR3 reads TGTGCCAGCACCCAATGGGCAGGGCACACTGAAGCTTTCTTT. Encoded protein: CASTQWAGHTEAFF.

This sequence joins TRBV4-1 and TRBJ1-4; the match to TRBD1 covers 7 bases. Germline assignment: CDR1 MGHRA and CDR2 YSYEKL. The CDR3 sequence is 15 residues long. J lost 7 bases, V lost 5 bases, and 10 bases had no gene match. The CDR3 reads CASSSIYRGIEKLFF. The DNA for the CDR3 is TGCGCCAGCAGCTCAATCTACAGGGGAATTGAAAAACTGTTTTTT.

The chain uses TRBV11-2 and TRBJ1-4; D is perhaps TRBD1 (6 bases). V was pared by 1 base and J by 2 bases, with 14 bases between. The CDR3 extends over 17 amino acids. CDR1 SGHAT and CDR2 FQNNGV come from the germline V gene. The CDR3 protein is CASSLVGGGATNEKLFF. In DNA, the CDR3 is TGTGCCAGCAGCTTAGTGGGCGGGGGGGCGACTAATGAAAAACTGTTTTTT. Based on the CDR3 plus reference TRBV11-2 and TRBJ1-4, the full variable domain is EAGVAQSPRYKIIEKRQSVAFWCNPISGHATLYWYQQILGQGPKLLIQFQNNGVVDDSQLPKDRFSAERLKGVDSTLKIQPAKLEDSAVYLCASSLVGGGATNEKLFFGSGTQLSVL.

The gene calls are TRBV28 and TRBJ1-1; 10 bases fit TRBD1. Germline CDR1 MDHEN, CDR2 SYDVKM. V gave up 10 bases and J gave up 0 bases; unmatched junction bases: 17. The CDR3 runs 18 residues. The CDR3 nucleotides read TGTGCCACCACTTTTATGTTTGGGACAGGGGTATTGAACACTGAAGCTTTCTTT. Protein product: CATTFMFGTGVLNTEAFF.

The genes are TRBV2 and TRBJ1-6; the match to TRBD1 covers 7 bases. V lost 7 bases, J lost 4 bases, and 1 base stayed unmatched. CDR1 is SNHLY, CDR2 FYNNEI, per germline. This CDR3 comprises 13 residues. CDR3 protein: CASTGGYNSPLHF. The CDR3 DNA follows: TGTGCCAGCACAGGGGGGTATAATTCACCCCTCCACTTT.

CDR3 sequence (DNA): TGTGCCAGCAGCTTAGGGGCCGGATCCTACGAGCAGTACTTC. Translating gives CASSLGAGSYEQYF. This sequence joins TRBV7-2 and TRBJ2-7; D uncertain. Germline lookup yields CDR1 SGHTA and CDR2 FQGNSA. V was pared by 1 base and J by 1 base, with 8 bases between. The length of the CDR3 is 14 residues. Supplemented by reference TRBV7-2 and TRBJ2-7, the full variable domain reads GAGVSQSPSNKVTEKGKDVELRCDPISGHTALYWYRQSLGQGLEFLIYFQGNSAPDKSGLPSDRFSAERTGGSVSTLTIQRTQQEDSAVYLCASSLGAGSYEQYFGPGTRLTVT.

The chain combines TRBV18 with TRBJ1-6, with D uncertain. The CDR3 sequence is 17 residues long. Trimming took off 4 bases at V and 0 bases at J, with 13 bases between the two ends. Germline values: CDR1 KGHSH, CDR2 LQKENI. The CDR3 spells CASSRSRESSYNSPLHF. In nucleotides, the CDR3 is TGTGCCAGCTCACGCTCTAGAGAAAGCTCCTATAATTCACCCCTCCACTTT.

This clone was seen more than once but under ten times. The chain combines TRBV5-1 with TRBJ2-5; 11 bases match TRBD2. Germline-derived CDR1 and CDR2 are SGHRS and YFSETQ. The V and J ends lost 3 bases and 3 bases, in that order; junction bases with no gene match: 4. CDR3 size: 15 residues. The CDR3 nucleotides read TGCGCCAGCAGCTCGGGACTAGCGGCTGAAGAGACCCAGTACTTC. It codes for CASSSGLAAEETQYF.

V usage is TRBV2 and J usage is TRBJ2-1; 12 positions agree with TRBD2. V lost 1 base to trimming and J lost 7 bases; unmatched junction nucleotides: 5. CDR1 is SNHLY, CDR2 FYNNEI, per germline. This CDR3 is built from 16 residues. As DNA, the CDR3 is TGTGCCAGCAGTGAAGGGGCTAGCGGGGGGGCGAATGAGCAGTTCTTC. Protein sequence: CASSEGASGGANEQFF.

Only a few counts were recorded for this clone. The chain combines TRBV7-6 with TRBJ1-2; 12 bases are shared with TRBD1. Germline V gene data show CDR1 as SGHVS and CDR2 as FNYEAQ. The V gene end was trimmed by 0 bases and the J gene end by 4 bases; junction bases not matched to a gene: 6. There are 17 residues in the CDR3. The CDR3 loop reads CASSLAFSGQGAYGYTF. Written as DNA, the CDR3 is TGTGCCAGCAGCTTAGCTTTCTCGGGACAGGGGGCCTATGGCTACACCTTC.

The gene calls are TRBV28 and TRBJ2-2; 7 bases are shared with TRBD2. The V and J ends lost 7 bases and 4 bases, in that order; junction bases with no gene match: 12. This CDR3 region has 16 residues. CDR1 is MDHEN, CDR2 SYDVKM, per germline. The CDR3 DNA reads as TGTGCCAGCACCCCCGGGGGGACCAGGTCCACCGGGGAGCTGTTTTTT. It codes for CASTPGGTRSTGELFF.

The J gene is TRBJ1-2, the V gene TRBV29-1; 8 nucleotides agree with TRBD1. V was clipped by 3 bases and J by 4 bases; unmatched bases: 4. Per germline, CDR1 SQVTM and CDR2 ANQGSEA. CDR3 size: 13 residues. The chain's CDR3 is CSVDRGRTYGYTF. The CDR3 region has the DNA TGCAGCGTTGACAGGGGGCGTACCTATGGCTACACCTTC.

This rearrangement joins TRBV7-9 to TRBJ1-1; the D gene is possibly TRBD1 (5 bases). Between the trimmed V and J ends, which lost 1 base and 5 bases, there was a span of 14 bases. The germline gives CDR1 SEHNR, CDR2 FQNEAQ (reference sequence). The CDR3 covers 15 residues. The DNA for the CDR3 is TGTGCCAGCAGCTTAGGTCAGGGATCGCGGACTGAAGCTTTCTTT. Translating gives CASSLGQGSRTEAFF.